The clone carrying this T cell receptor (beta chain) was recorded once. Data came from immunoSEQ multiplex PCR; TCRdb stores just in-frame clones and leaves some out. This table has 350,000 to 550,000 clones, 70% to 90% appearing once. This entry comes from a study of blood T cell repertoires in COVID-19. Background on the study: Researchers got acute and convalescent COVID-19 samples from the United States, Italy and Spain. PBMCs, B-cell-depleted T cells, or T cells provided the cDNA or gDNA that made up the material.

Germline-derived CDR1 and CDR2 are MDHEN and SYDVKM. V trimming: 3 bases; J trimming: 0 bases; junction bases outside the gene matches: 2. The CDR3 covers 17 residues. Participants came from fewer than 25 US areas, aged roughly 18 to 89 years. Specimen: PBMCs or T cells enriched from blood (not recorded which). The TCR sequence derives from a woman in her late teens or twenties with acute COVID-19. The V and J genes are TRBV28 and TRBJ1-6, with 10 bases lining up with TRBD1. CDR3 nucleotides: TGTGCCAGCAGTTTTCGGGACAGGGGCTCCTATAATTCACCCCTCCACTTT. This sequence encodes CASSFRDRGSYNSPLHF.